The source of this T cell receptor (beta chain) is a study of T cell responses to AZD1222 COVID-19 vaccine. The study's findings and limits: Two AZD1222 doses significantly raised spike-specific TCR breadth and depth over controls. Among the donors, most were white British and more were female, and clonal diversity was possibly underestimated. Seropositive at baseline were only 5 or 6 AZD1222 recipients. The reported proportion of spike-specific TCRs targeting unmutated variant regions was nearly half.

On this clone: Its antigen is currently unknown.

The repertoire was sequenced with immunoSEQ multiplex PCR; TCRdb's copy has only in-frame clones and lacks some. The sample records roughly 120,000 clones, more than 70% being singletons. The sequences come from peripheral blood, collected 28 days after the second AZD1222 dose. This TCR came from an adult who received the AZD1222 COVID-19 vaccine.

The CDR3 region is CATSDFGSGVEKLFF. The CDR3 DNA sequence: TGTGCCACCAGTGATTTCGGGTCGGGGGTTGAAAAACTGTTTTTT. The genes are TRBV24-1 and TRBJ1-4, with TRBD1 as a possible D gene (5 bases). V was pared by 1 base and J by 7 bases, with 12 bases between. Germline V gives CDR1 KGHDR, CDR2 SFDVKD. The CDR3 loop spans 15 amino acids.